Below, 11 T cell receptor beta chains from the same sample are listed, as sequenced in a study of blood T cell repertoires in COVID-19. The repertoire was sequenced with immunoSEQ multiplex PCR; TCRdb's copy has only in-frame clones and lacks some. This sample yields under 350,000 clones, of which roughly 85% are seen a single time; approximately 7.6% belongs to the top ten. The sample taken for sequencing was peripheral blood. The receptors here all came from a human donor in a cohort sampled during active COVID-19.

J is TRBJ2-7 and V is TRBV19; maybe TRBD1 (5 bases). CDR3 length: 15 amino acids. Trimming took 0 bases from V and 5 from J, leaving 14 bases between them. Germline V CDR1 and CDR2: LNHDA, SQIVND (reference sequence). The CDR3: CASSIESGLLDEQYF. CDR3 sequence (DNA): TGTGCCAGTAGTATAGAGTCAGGGCTCTTGGACGAGCAGTACTTC.

The rearrangement joins TRBV27 to TRBJ2-7; perhaps TRBD1 as D (6 bases). CDR1 is MNHEY, CDR2 SMNVEV, per germline (reference sequence). Trimming cost V 6 bases and J 2 bases, with 14 bases left between them. The CDR3 runs 14 residues. The CDR3 DNA follows: TGTGCCAGCAGCCGCCGGACAGACGCCTACGAGCAGTACTTC. It encodes CASSRRTDAYEQYF.

This clone has only one observation. This chain joins TRBV6-5 and TRBJ2-6; TRBD1 agrees at 8 bases. Germline CDR1 reads MNHEY; CDR2 reads SVGAGI. V trimming: 4 bases; J trimming: 3 bases; junction bases outside the gene matches: 2. This CDR3 has 15 amino acids. Here the CDR3 reads CASSSTGVGANVLTF. The DNA for the CDR3 is TGTGCCAGCAGTTCGACAGGGGTTGGGGCCAACGTCCTGACTTTC.

CDR3 DNA: TGCGCCAGCAGCTTGGTGGGACTAGCGGGGGAAGATACGCAGTATTTT. This translates into CASSLVGLAGEDTQYF. V gene TRBV5-1 combines with J gene TRBJ2-3, with 14 bases that match TRBD2. CDR1 and CDR2 (germline): SGHRS, YFSETQ. The trim removed 0 bases at V and 5 bases at J, leaving 2 bases unmatched. The CDR3 extends over 16 amino acids.

V gene TRBV5-1 combines with J gene TRBJ1-2; 7 bases match TRBD1. The germline V gene encodes CDR1 SGHRS and CDR2 YFSETQ. Unmatched junction bases numbered 4, after V lost 3 bases and J lost 2 bases. This CDR3 has 14 residues. The CDR3 region is CASSSRQGNYGYTF. CDR3 nucleotide sequence: TGCGCCAGCAGCTCTAGACAGGGAAACTATGGCTACACCTTC.

V and J are TRBV28 and TRBJ1-2, with D maybe TRBD1 (5 bases). Per germline, CDR1 MDHEN and CDR2 SYDVKM. V lost 4 bases and J 7 bases, leaving 16 bases between the germline ends. This CDR3 is built from 14 residues. The CDR3 DNA reads TGTGCCAGCAGTTCTCAGGGAACATTCTCTGGCTACACCTTC. Residues: CASSSQGTFSGYTF.

This clone was detected only a few times. The rearrangement uses TRBV7-2 and TRBJ1-4; the match to TRBD1 covers 8 bases. Germline V gene data show CDR1 as SGHTA and CDR2 as FQGNSA. The trim removed 3 bases at V and 7 bases at J, leaving 7 bases unmatched. The CDR3 contains 15 residues. CDR3 coding DNA: TGTGCCAGCAGCTTCGCCGGGACAGGTGGTGAAAAACTGTTTTTT. This encodes CASSFAGTGGEKLFF.

CDR3 DNA: TGTGCCAGCAGCTTGACAGGGACCTCCTATAATTCACCCCTCCACTTT. Translating gives CASSLTGTSYNSPLHF. V usage is TRBV5-4 and J usage is TRBJ1-6; TRBD1 might be the D (6 bases). The CDR3 extends over 16 amino acids. The germline gives CDR1 SGHNT, CDR2 YYREEE (reference sequence). Trimming took 1 base from V and 0 from J, leaving 8 bases between them. Complete variable domain (other parts from reference TRBV5-4 and TRBJ1-6): ETGVTQSPTHLIKTRGQQVTLRCSSQSGHNTVSWYQQALGQGPQFIFQYYREEENGRGNFPPRFSGLQFPNYSSELNVNALELDDSALYLCASSLTGTSYNSPLHFGNGTRLTVT.

The chain couples TRBV24-1 to TRBJ1-1; 8 bases line up with TRBD1. There are 14 residues in the CDR3. The germline CDR1 and CDR2 sequences are KGHDR and SFDVKD. The V and J ends lost 5 bases and 4 bases, in that order; junction bases with no gene match: 5. CDR3 in DNA: TGTGCCACCAGTGGGGCAGGGACAGGCACTGAAGCTTTCTTT. Its protein product is CATSGAGTGTEAFF.

V and J are TRBV5-1 and TRBJ2-5; D ambiguous. The germline V gene encodes CDR1 SGHRS and CDR2 YFSETQ. There are 12 residues in the CDR3. Trimming shortened V by 2 bases and J by 2 bases, and 4 bases separated the two germline ends. CDR3 residues: CASSFSQETQYF. The CDR3 nucleotides are TGCGCCAGCAGCTTTAGTCAAGAGACCCAGTACTTC.

J is TRBJ1-5 and V is TRBV19; possible D gene TRBD1, 6 bases. V lost 6 bases and J lost 0, with 12 bases in between. Germline assignment: CDR1 LNHDA and CDR2 SQIVND (reference sequence). This CDR3 is built from 15 residues. The CDR3 bases are TGTGCCAGTAGAAAGGGGGGGTATAGCAATCAGCCCCAGCATTTT. As protein: CASRKGGYSNQPQHF. Supplemented by reference TRBV19 and TRBJ1-5, the full variable domain reads DGGITQSPKYLFRKEGQNVTLSCEQNLNHDAMYWYRQDPGQGLRLIYYSQIVNDFQKGDIAEGYSVSREKKESFPLTVTSAQKNPTAFYLCASRKGGYSNQPQHFGDGTRLSIL.